These T cell receptor beta chains were read from a single sample in a study of T cell repertoires and HLA-DP antigens. TCRdb's copy holds only in-frame clones and misses some; the assay was immunoSEQ multiplex PCR. This table has around 100,000 clones, 92% appearing once. These receptors' targets are unknown. The sequencing sample was made of CD4+ T cells from PBMCs. The receptors were sampled from a woman aged 18-29 years in good health and CMV-seronegative. The CDR3 runs from the conserved cysteine through the conserved F or W. Each record gives: clone size, V gene, D gene, J gene, CDR3 DNA, CDR3 protein. D genes are given only for firm matches. Clone size appears in some rows only: once, few, many, or a class for an expanded clone.

clone size: -; V gene: TRBV10-2; D gene: -; J gene: TRBJ2-4; CDR3 DNA: TGCGCCAGCAGGGGAAGAGGATCTCTAAACATTCAGTACTTC; CDR3 protein: CASRGRGSLNIQYF
clone size: -; V gene: TRBV6-5; D gene: TRBD1; J gene: TRBJ1-1; CDR3 DNA: TGTGCCAGCAGTTTCAGACTAGGGGGCCTTAATGAAAAAGCTTTCTTT; CDR3 protein: CASSFRLGGLNEKAFF
clone size: -; V gene: TRBV28; D gene: TRBD2; J gene: TRBJ2-7; CDR3 DNA: TGTGCCAGCAGTTTGGGACTAGCCTACGAGCAGTACTTC; CDR3 protein: CASSLGLAYEQYF
clone size: -; V gene: TRBV10-3; D gene: TRBD1; J gene: TRBJ1-2; CDR3 DNA: TGTGCCATCAGTGAGTCGATCACAGGGGCCAGCTACACCTTC; CDR3 protein: CAISESITGASYTF
clone size: -; V gene: TRBV7-8; D gene: TRBD2; J gene: TRBJ2-4; CDR3 DNA: TGTGCCAGCAGCCCACTAGCGGTCCCGTTTGGAGCCAAAAACATTCAGTACTTC; CDR3 protein: CASSPLAVPFGAKNIQYF
clone size: -; V gene: TRBV5-1; D gene: -; J gene: TRBJ1-3; CDR3 DNA: TGCGCCAGCAGCTTGGGAGGTCAAGGAAACACCATATATTTT; CDR3 protein: CASSLGGQGNTIYF
clone size: -; V gene: TRBV7-2; D gene: -; J gene: TRBJ1-1; CDR3 DNA: TGTGCCAGCAGCTTAGCACACGGGAACACTGAAGCTTTCTTT; CDR3 protein: CASSLAHGNTEAFF
clone size: -; V gene: TRBV29-1; D gene: -; J gene: TRBJ1-1; CDR3 DNA: TGCAGCGTTGAAGAAAGGGGGGATACTGAAGCTTTCTTT; CDR3 protein: CSVEERGDTEAFF
clone size: -; V gene: TRBV18; D gene: -; J gene: TRBJ1-2; CDR3 DNA: TGTGCCAGCTCACCACCGACTGGGCTTCATGGCTACACCTTC; CDR3 protein: CASSPPTGLHGYTF
clone size: -; V gene: TRBV6-5; D gene: -; J gene: TRBJ2-5; CDR3 DNA: TGTGCCAGCAGTTCGGATCCGGAGACCCAGTACTTC; CDR3 protein: CASSSDPETQYF
clone size: -; V gene: TRBV28; D gene: -; J gene: TRBJ2-2; CDR3 DNA: TGTGCCAGTGTCTGGGGCTCAGGCACCGGGGAGCTGTTTTTT; CDR3 protein: CASVWGSGTGELFF
clone size: few; V gene: TRBV2; D gene: TRBD1; J gene: TRBJ1-2; CDR3 DNA: TGTGCCAGCAGTGACTTAGGGGGCGCGGGCTATGGCTACACCTTC; CDR3 protein: CASSDLGGAGYGYTF
clone size: -; V gene: TRBV18; D gene: TRBD2; J gene: TRBJ2-7; CDR3 DNA: TGTGCCAGCTCACCGGTTAGCGGGAGCTACGAGCAGTACTTC; CDR3 protein: CASSPVSGSYEQYF